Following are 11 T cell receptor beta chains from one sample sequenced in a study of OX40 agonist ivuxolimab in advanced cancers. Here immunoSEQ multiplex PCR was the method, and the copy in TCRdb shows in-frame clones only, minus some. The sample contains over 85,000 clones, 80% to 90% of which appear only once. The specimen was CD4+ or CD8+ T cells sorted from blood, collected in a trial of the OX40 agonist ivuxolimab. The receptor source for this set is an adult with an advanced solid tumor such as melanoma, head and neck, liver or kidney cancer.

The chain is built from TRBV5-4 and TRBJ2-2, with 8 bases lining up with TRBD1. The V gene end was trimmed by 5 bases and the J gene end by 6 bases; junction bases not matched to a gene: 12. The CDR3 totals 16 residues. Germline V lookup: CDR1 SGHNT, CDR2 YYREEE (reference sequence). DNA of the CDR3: TGTGCCAGCAGACGGCAGGGGGCGCTAACGTCCGGGGAGCTGTTTTTT. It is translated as CASRRQGALTSGELFF.

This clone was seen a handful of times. The CDR3 DNA reads TGTGCCAGCAGTGTCCGACAGGGAACTTACGAGCAGTACTTC. It specifies CASSVRQGTYEQYF. The chain links TRBV6-1 to TRBJ2-7; 7 bases line up with TRBD1. The CDR3 loop spans 14 amino acids. V trimming: 4 bases; J trimming: 4 bases; junction bases outside the gene matches: 7. Germline lookup yields CDR1 MNHNS and CDR2 SASEGT.

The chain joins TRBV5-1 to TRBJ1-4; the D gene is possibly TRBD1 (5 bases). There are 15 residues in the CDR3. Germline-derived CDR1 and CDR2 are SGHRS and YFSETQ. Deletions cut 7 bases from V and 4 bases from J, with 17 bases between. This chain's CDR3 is CASGASGQSNEKLFF. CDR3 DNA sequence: TGCGCCAGCGGTGCGTCGGGGCAGAGTAATGAAAAACTGTTTTTT.

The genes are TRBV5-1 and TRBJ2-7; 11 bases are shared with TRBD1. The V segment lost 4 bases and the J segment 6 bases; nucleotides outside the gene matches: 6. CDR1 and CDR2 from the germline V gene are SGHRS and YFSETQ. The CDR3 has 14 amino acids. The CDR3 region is CASSVRDRGAEQYF. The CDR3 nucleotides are TGCGCCAGCAGCGTCCGGGACAGGGGGGCCGAGCAGTACTTC.

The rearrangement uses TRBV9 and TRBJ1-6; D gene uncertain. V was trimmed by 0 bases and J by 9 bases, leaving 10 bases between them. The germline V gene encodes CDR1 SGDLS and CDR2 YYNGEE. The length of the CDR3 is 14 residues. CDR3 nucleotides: TGTGCCAGCAGCGTAGATTTGGGTGTTTCACCCCTCCACTTT. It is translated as CASSVDLGVSPLHF. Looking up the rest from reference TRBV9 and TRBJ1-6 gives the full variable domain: DSGVTQTPKHLITATGQRVTLRCSPRSGDLSVYWYQQSLDQGLQFLIQYYNGEERAKGNILERFSAQQFPDLHSELNLSSLELGDSALYFCASSVDLGVSPLHFGNGTRLTVT.

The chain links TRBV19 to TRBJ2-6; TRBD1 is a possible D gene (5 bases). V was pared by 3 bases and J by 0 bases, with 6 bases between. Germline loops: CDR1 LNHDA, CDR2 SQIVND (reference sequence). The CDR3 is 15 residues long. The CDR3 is CASSIQGSGANVLTF. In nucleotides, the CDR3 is TGTGCCAGTAGTATCCAGGGCTCTGGGGCCAACGTCCTGACTTTC.

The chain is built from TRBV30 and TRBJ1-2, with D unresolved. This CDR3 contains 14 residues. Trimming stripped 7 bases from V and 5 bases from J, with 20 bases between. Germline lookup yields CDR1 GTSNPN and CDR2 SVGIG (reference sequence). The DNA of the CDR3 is TGTGCCTTGACCTACACACATTCTATATATGGCTACACCTTC. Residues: CALTYTHSIYGYTF.

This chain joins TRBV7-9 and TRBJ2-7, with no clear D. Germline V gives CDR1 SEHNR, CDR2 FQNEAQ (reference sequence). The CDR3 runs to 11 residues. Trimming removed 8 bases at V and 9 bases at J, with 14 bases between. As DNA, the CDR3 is TGTGCCAGCTCGGACCCCTCGAGGCAGTACTTC. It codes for CASSDPSRQYF. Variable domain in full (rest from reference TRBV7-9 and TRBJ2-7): DTGVSQNPRHKITKRGQNVTFRCDPISEHNRLYWYRQTLGQGPEFLTYFQNEAQLEKSRLLSDRFSAERPKGSFSTLEIQRTEQGDSAMYLCASSDPSRQYFGPGTRLTVT.

Here the CDR3 DNA reads TGTGCCACTTCTCCCCGACAGGGGCGATTACTTCAACGGGATGAGCAGTTCTTC. It codes for CATSPRQGRLLQRDEQFF. V and J are TRBV27 and TRBJ2-1; 8 bases agree with TRBD1. Looked up from germline, CDR1 is MNHEY and CDR2 is SMNVEV (reference sequence). Trimming at V came to 10 bases and at J to 8 bases, leaving 25 bases not matched to a gene. The CDR3 has 18 residues.

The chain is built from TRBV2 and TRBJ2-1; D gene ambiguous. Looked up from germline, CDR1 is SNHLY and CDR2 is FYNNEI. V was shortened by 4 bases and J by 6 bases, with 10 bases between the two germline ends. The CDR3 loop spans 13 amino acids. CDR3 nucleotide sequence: TGTGCCAGCAGTGTGGAACGGAGCAATGAGCAGTTCTTC. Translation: CASSVERSNEQFF.

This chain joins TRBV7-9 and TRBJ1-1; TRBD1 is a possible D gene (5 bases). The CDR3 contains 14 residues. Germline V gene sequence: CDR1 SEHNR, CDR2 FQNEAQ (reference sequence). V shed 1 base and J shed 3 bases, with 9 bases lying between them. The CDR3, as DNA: TGTGCCAGCAGCTTAGTGGTAGGGGACACTGAAGCTTTCTTT. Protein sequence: CASSLVVGDTEAFF.